This TCR beta chain was observed in a study of blood T cell repertoires in COVID-19. Study overall: Acute and convalescent COVID-19 specimens originated in the United States, Italy and Spain. The analysed material was cDNA or gDNA that came from T cells, B-cell-depleted T cells, or PBMCs.

Original analysis: Counts of nucleated cells, estimated from reference gene primer amplification, were obtained. Sequencing used immunoSEQ multiplex PCR; TCRdb keeps in-frame clones, though not all of them. The V and J calls and clone size were taken over from that table, and D and trimming were inferred from the DNA. The table lists 70,000 to 100,000 clones, 75% to 90% of them singletons, with over 9.5% in the top ten. Sequenced material: peripheral blood. The TCR sequence derives from a human donor in a cohort sampled during active COVID-19.

The CDR3 DNA follows: TGCGCCAGCAGCAATAGCGAGACAAGTGAAAAACTGTTTTTT. Translation: CASSNSETSEKLFF. V gene TRBV5-1 combines with J gene TRBJ1-4, with D uncertain. The ends were cut back, 4 bases at V and 7 bases at J, with 14 bases in the middle. The CDR3 runs to 14 residues. The V gene's germline CDR1 is SGHRS and CDR2 YFSETQ.